Here is one TCR beta chain with its context. A junction boundary mismatches the germline segment, possibly from a read error. The entry originates in a study of CD8 T cell repertoires and HIV-1 epitope variants. Whole-study context: Controls were a CMV, EBV and flu peptide pool, Ebola AY9 negative control, and no-peptide well. Tested: three Gag epitope families, Nef HW9 and YT9.

Germline V lookup: CDR1 SSHAT, CDR2 FNYEAQ (reference sequence). This CDR3 comprises 16 residues. Generated by immunoSEQ multiplex PCR, the TCRdb table keeps only in-frame clones and is missing some. The sample gives tens of thousands of clones, roughly four fifths of which show up once; roughly 26% is in the top ten. The TCR was taken from a male donor with HIV. The sequenced sample consisted of uncultured baseline CD8+ T cells from peripheral blood mononuclear cells (PBMCs). The chain uses TRBV7-7 and TRBJ2-5, with 13 bases aligning to TRBD2. The chain's CDR3 is CASSPRTSGSWETQYF. CDR3 nucleotide sequence: TGTGCTAGCAGCCCTAGGACTAGCGGGAGTTGGGAGACCCAGTACTTC.